The 22 T cell receptor beta chains in this list originate from one sample, sequenced in a study of blood T cell repertoires in COVID-19. The protocol was immunoSEQ multiplex PCR, while the TCRdb copy is restricted to in-frame clones and leaves out a portion. The top ten clones hold 9.7% of a sample with 100,000 to 150,000 clones, about four fifths of them seen once. The sample consisted of peripheral blood. These receptors originate from a man aged 40-50 years with active or convalescent COVID-19.

V usage is TRBV18 and J usage is TRBJ1-1; the D is unclear. Trimming removed 0 bases from V and 4 bases from J, with 15 bases in between. Germline CDR1 reads KGHSH; CDR2 reads LQKENI. The CDR3 extends over 16 amino acids. Here the CDR3 DNA reads TGTGCCAGCTCACCACCCGAGAGAACTGAAAGCACTGAAGCTTTCTTT. It yields the protein CASSPPERTESTEAFF.

The chain recombines TRBV3-1 (or the pseudogene TRBV3-2) with TRBJ2-3; D not resolved. This CDR3 contains 14 residues. The V and J ends lost 4 bases and 0 bases respectively, with 8 bases between them. CDR1 and CDR2 from the germline V gene are LGHDT and YNNKEL (reference sequence). This CDR3 reads CASSLTVSTDTQYF. CDR3 coding DNA: TGTGCCAGCAGCCTCACGGTTAGCACAGATACGCAGTATTTT.

The rearrangement uses TRBV11-3 and TRBJ1-6, with D unresolved. The V gene lost 5 bases and the J gene lost 7 bases, with 9 bases spanning the gap. The CDR3 contains 13 residues. The germline V gene has CDR1 SGHNT and CDR2 YENEEA. DNA of the CDR3: TGTGCCAGCAGCAAGAGCGGCAATTCACCCCTCCACTTT. Amino acids: CASSKSGNSPLHF.

The J gene is TRBJ1-1, the V gene TRBV30; no reliable D call. V was shortened by 3 bases and J by 0 bases, with 2 bases between the two germline ends. Per the germline V gene, CDR1 is GTSNPN and CDR2 is SVGIG (reference sequence). CDR3 length: 11 amino acids. The CDR3 spells CAWSMNTEAFF. The CDR3 bases are TGTGCCTGGAGCATGAACACTGAAGCTTTCTTT.

The CDR3 DNA reads as TGCGCCAGCAGCGATGACAAAGCCGGGGCCAACGTCCTGACTTTC. Encoded protein: CASSDDKAGANVLTF. V and J are TRBV5-1 and TRBJ2-6; D not resolved. The germline CDR1 and CDR2 sequences are SGHRS and YFSETQ. Trimming removed 4 bases at V and 4 bases at J, with 12 bases between. The CDR3 extends over 15 amino acids. Full variable domain (remainder filled in from reference TRBV5-1 and TRBJ2-6): KAGVTQTPRYLIKTRGQQVTLSCSPISGHRSVSWYQQTPGQGLQFLFEYFSETQRNKGNFPGRFSGRQFSNSRSEMNVSTLELGDSALYLCASSDDKAGANVLTFGAGSRLTVL.

The rearrangement links TRBV3-1 (or the pseudogene TRBV3-2) to TRBJ2-2; D is unresolved. V lost 3 bases, J lost 7 bases, and 15 bases lay in between. Germline CDR1 reads LGHDT; CDR2 reads YNNKEL (reference sequence). This CDR3 contains 15 residues. The DNA of the CDR3 is TGTGCCAGCAGCCACTTGACTGGGTCTGGCGGGGAGCTGTTTTTT. Translation gives CASSHLTGSGGELFF.

The CDR3 sequence is CASSQDPPQGADTQYF. CDR3 coding DNA: TGTGCCAGCAGCCAAGACCCCCCGCAGGGGGCTGATACGCAGTATTTT. The chain recombines TRBV4-2 with TRBJ2-3; 8 bases line up with TRBD1. Trimming at V came to 0 bases and at J to 6 bases, leaving 8 bases not matched to a gene. From germline, CDR1 is LGHNA and CDR2 YNFKEQ. This CDR3 is 16 amino acids long.

The chain employs TRBV6-2 or TRBV6-3 and TRBJ2-5; D unresolved. Germline V lookup: CDR1 MNHEY, CDR2 SVGEGT. The CDR3 is made up of 13 amino acids. Trimming removed 2 bases at V and 5 bases at J, with 9 bases between. CDR3 sequence (DNA): TGTGCCAGCAGTTACAGCAGGTTGGAGACCCAGTACTTC. Its protein is CASSYSRLETQYF.

This chain's CDR3 is CASSSGVARATGELFF. The DNA for the CDR3 is TGTGCCAGCAGCTCAGGGGTGGCGCGTGCCACCGGGGAGCTGTTTTTT. This chain connects TRBV7-6 to TRBJ2-2; weak D call: TRBD1 (6 bases). Trimming left V 4 bases short and J 4 bases short, with 16 bases between. The CDR3 is 16 amino acids. The germline V gene encodes CDR1 SGHVS and CDR2 FNYEAQ.

This sequence joins TRBV6-5 and TRBJ1-1, with D possibly being TRBD1 (6 bases). Germline V gives CDR1 MNHEY, CDR2 SVGAGI. The CDR3 has 13 residues. V dropped 6 bases and J dropped 1 base, with 9 bases sitting between them. In DNA form, the CDR3 reads TGTGCCAGCAGGTTACAGGGGAACACTGAAGCTTTCTTT. Protein: CASRLQGNTEAFF.

The chain is built from TRBV6-2 or TRBV6-3 and TRBJ2-5, with 8 bases identical to TRBD1. CDR3 length: 12 amino acids. The V gene end was trimmed by 5 bases and the J gene end by 14 bases; junction bases not matched to a gene: 10. Looked up from germline, CDR1 is MNHEY and CDR2 is SVGEGT. The CDR3 bases are TGTGCCAGCAGTGATCCGCCGGGACAGGTCTACTTC. It yields the protein CASSDPPGQVYF.

The chain is built from TRBV5-8 and TRBJ1-5; tentative D call: TRBD1 (5 bases). This CDR3 has 16 amino acids. From germline, CDR1 is SGHTS and CDR2 YDEGEE. The V end was cut by 4 bases, the J end by 6 bases, with 20 bases between. This CDR3 reads CASSLEGSRASQPQHF. CDR3 bases: TGTGCCAGCAGCCTGGAGGGTTCCAGGGCCAGTCAGCCCCAGCATTTT.

This chain connects TRBV5-4 to TRBJ2-3, with 12 bases lining up with TRBD2. V shed 2 bases, J shed 5 bases, and the junction held 12 bases outside the gene matches. CDR3 length: 18 amino acids. From germline, CDR1 is SGHNT and CDR2 YYREEE (reference sequence). In nucleotides, the CDR3 is TGTGCCAGCAGCTTATTCGCTAGCGGGGGGGCCGCGGAAGATACGCAGTATTTT. Amino acids: CASSLFASGGAAEDTQYF.

The chain links TRBV6-5 to TRBJ2-3; D is unclear. V lost 5 bases to trimming and J lost 0 bases, with 12 bases between them. This CDR3 spans 15 amino acids. Germline V gene data show CDR1 as MNHEY and CDR2 as SVGAGI. The CDR3 region is CASSPSQASTDTQYF. In nucleotides, the CDR3 is TGTGCCAGCAGTCCCTCCCAGGCTAGCACAGATACGCAGTATTTT.

V gene TRBV2 combines with J gene TRBJ1-6; TRBD1 agrees at 9 bases. The ends lost 6 bases at V and 0 bases at J; junction bases unmatched: 3. The CDR3 runs 16 residues. In germline, CDR1 is SNHLY, CDR2 FYNNEI. The chain's CDR3 is CASRGQGSSYNSPLHF. The CDR3 bases are TGTGCCAGCAGGGGACAGGGAAGCTCCTATAATTCACCCCTCCACTTT.

A few counts support this clone. The chain joins TRBV3-1 (or the pseudogene TRBV3-2) to TRBJ1-2, with D possibly TRBD1 on 5 matching bases. V was cut by 3 bases and J by 8 bases, with 10 bases left in between. Germline lookup yields CDR1 LGHDT and CDR2 YNNKEL (reference sequence). The CDR3 is 12 amino acids. In nucleotides, the CDR3 is TGTGCCAGCAGCCAGGGGCTGGGAGGCTACACCTTC. This sequence encodes CASSQGLGGYTF.

The chain links TRBV3-1 (or the pseudogene TRBV3-2) to TRBJ2-1; 14 nucleotides line up with TRBD2. Trimming cost V 1 base and J 6 bases; bases outside gene matches: 5. The germline V gene has CDR1 LGHDT and CDR2 YNNKEL (reference sequence). The CDR3 is 17 amino acids. Written as DNA, the CDR3 is TGTGCCAGCAGCCAAGTTAGACTAGCGGGGGGGCCCAATGAGCAGTTCTTC. Protein product: CASSQVRLAGGPNEQFF.

The genes are TRBV5-1 and TRBJ2-7, with TRBD1 as a possible D gene (6 bases). The CDR3 sequence is 13 residues long. Germline-derived CDR1 and CDR2 are SGHRS and YFSETQ. V dropped 2 bases and J dropped 5 bases, with 11 bases sitting between them. Here the CDR3 reads CASSFTGSDEQYF. The CDR3 DNA follows: TGCGCCAGCAGCTTTACAGGGAGCGACGAGCAGTACTTC.

The chain combines TRBV7-2 with TRBJ1-1; D gene uncertain. Germline V gives CDR1 SGHTA, CDR2 FQGNSA. This CDR3 has 15 amino acids. Trimming left V 5 bases short and J 5 bases short, with 18 bases between. The CDR3 sequence is CASSISGSSRTEAFF. CDR3 DNA sequence: TGTGCCAGCAGCATCTCCGGGTCCTCGAGGACTGAAGCTTTCTTT.

V and J are TRBV7-2 and TRBJ1-4; D is perhaps TRBD1 (5 bases). The CDR3 totals 16 residues. V lost 6 bases to trimming and J lost 3 bases, with 17 bases between them. Germline CDR1 is SGHTA and CDR2 is FQGNSA. The CDR3 loop reads CASSQNTGGANEKLFF. In DNA, the CDR3 is TGTGCCAGCAGTCAAAACACGGGGGGGGCTAATGAAAAACTGTTTTTT.

This clone occurred once. The chain couples TRBV6-6 to TRBJ1-5; D unclear. The germline CDR1 and CDR2 sequences are MNHNY and SVGAGI (reference sequence). The CDR3 has 15 amino acids. Trimming stripped 5 bases from V and 3 bases from J, with 14 bases between. The CDR3 here is CASSLGGRSNQPQHF. As DNA, the CDR3 is TGTGCCAGCAGTCTAGGAGGACGCTCCAATCAGCCCCAGCATTTT.

The V gene is TRBV6-5, the J gene TRBJ1-6; maybe TRBD1 (5 bases). Per the germline V gene, CDR1 is MNHEY and CDR2 is SVGAGI. Between the trimmed V and J ends, which lost 8 bases and 11 bases, there was a span of 16 bases. This CDR3 has 13 amino acids. The CDR3 spells CASGRVNDPPLHF. In DNA, the CDR3 is TGTGCCAGCGGCAGGGTTAATGATCCACCCCTCCACTTT.